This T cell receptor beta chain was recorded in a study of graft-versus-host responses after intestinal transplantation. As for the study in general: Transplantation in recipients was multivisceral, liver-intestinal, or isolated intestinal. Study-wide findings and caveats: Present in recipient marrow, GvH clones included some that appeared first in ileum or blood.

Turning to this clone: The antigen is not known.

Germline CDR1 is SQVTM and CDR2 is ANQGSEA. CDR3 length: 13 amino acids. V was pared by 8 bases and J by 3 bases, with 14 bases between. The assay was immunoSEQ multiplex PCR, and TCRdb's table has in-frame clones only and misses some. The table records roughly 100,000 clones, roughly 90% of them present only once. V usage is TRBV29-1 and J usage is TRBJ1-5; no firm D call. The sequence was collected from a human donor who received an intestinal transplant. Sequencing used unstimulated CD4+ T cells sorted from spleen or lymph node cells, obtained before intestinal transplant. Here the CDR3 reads CSPTADYNQPQHF. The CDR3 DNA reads TGCAGCCCGACCGCGGATTACAATCAGCCCCAGCATTTT. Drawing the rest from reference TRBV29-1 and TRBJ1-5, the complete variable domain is SAVISQKPSRDICQRGTSLTIQCQVDSQVTMMFWYRQQPGQSLTLIATANQGSEATYESGFVIDKFPISRPNLTFSTLTVSNMSPEDSSIYLCSPTADYNQPQHFGDGTRLSIL.